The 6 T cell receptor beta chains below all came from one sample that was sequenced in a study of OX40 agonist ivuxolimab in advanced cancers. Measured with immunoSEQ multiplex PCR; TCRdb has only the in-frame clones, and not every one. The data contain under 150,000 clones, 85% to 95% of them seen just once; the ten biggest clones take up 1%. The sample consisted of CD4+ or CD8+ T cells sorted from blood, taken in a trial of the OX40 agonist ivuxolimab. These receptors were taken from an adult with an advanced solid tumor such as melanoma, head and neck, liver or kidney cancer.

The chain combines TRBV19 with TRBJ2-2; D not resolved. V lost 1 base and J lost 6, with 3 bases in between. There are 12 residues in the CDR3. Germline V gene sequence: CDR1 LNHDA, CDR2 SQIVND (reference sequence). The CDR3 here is CASSIVAGELFF. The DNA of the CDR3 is TGTGCCAGTAGTATAGTGGCCGGGGAGCTGTTTTTT.

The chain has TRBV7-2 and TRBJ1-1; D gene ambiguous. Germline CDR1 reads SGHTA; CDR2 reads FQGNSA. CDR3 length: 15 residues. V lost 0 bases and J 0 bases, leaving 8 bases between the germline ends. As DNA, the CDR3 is TGTGCCAGCAGCTTAGCACACGCCATGAACACTGAAGCTTTCTTT. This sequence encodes CASSLAHAMNTEAFF.

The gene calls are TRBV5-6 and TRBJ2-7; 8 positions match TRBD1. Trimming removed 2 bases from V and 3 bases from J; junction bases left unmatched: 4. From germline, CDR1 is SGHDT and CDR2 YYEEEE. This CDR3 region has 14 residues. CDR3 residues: CASSLDRGLYEQYF. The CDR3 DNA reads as TGTGCCAGCAGCTTAGACAGGGGTCTCTACGAGCAGTACTTC.

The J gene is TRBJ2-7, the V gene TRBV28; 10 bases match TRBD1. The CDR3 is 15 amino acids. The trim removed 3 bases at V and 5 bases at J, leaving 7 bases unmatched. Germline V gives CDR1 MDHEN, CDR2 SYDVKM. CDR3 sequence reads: CASSLRPDRGDEQYF. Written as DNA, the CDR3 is TGTGCCAGCAGTTTGAGACCGGACAGGGGGGACGAGCAGTACTTC.

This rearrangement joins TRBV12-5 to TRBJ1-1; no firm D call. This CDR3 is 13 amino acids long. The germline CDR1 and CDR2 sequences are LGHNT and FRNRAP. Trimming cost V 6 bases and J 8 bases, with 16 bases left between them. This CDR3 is CASGPPDGVEAFF. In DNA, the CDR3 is TGTGCTAGTGGCCCTCCGGACGGCGTGGAAGCTTTCTTT.

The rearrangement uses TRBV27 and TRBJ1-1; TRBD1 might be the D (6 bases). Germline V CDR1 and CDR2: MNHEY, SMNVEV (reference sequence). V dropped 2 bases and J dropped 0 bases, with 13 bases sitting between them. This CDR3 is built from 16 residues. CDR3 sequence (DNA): TGTGCCAGCAGTTTAGATTGGGGGCGCGTGAACACTGAAGCTTTCTTT. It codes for CASSLDWGRVNTEAFF.